This TCR beta chain was sequenced for a study of blood T cell repertoires in COVID-19. Generated by immunoSEQ multiplex PCR, the TCRdb table keeps only in-frame clones and is missing some. Here the sample spans a few hundred thousand clones, about 90% being singletons. In its sample, this clone was seen once. The sample holds other DNA sequences that translate to the same CDR3. In terms of age and location, participants ranged from roughly 18 to 90 years and lived in about 25 US areas. V dropped 5 bases and J dropped 3 bases, with 8 bases sitting between them. The length of the CDR3 is 12 residues. The germline V gene has CDR1 SNHLY and CDR2 FYNNEI.

Material: PBMCs or T cells enriched from blood (not recorded which). The rearrangement uses TRBV2 and TRBJ2-7; TRBD1 is a possible D gene (6 bases). The sequence derives from a woman aged 25-40 years who had recovered from COVID-19. This CDR3 is CASSPQGYEQYF. DNA for the CDR3: TGTGCCAGCAGTCCACAGGGCTACGAGCAGTACTTC.